This T cell receptor beta chain was sequenced in a study of T cells and Merkel cell carcinoma outcomes. Worth noting for this clone: Its cognate antigen is unknown.

Measured with immunoSEQ multiplex PCR; TCRdb has only the in-frame clones, and not every one. The profile covers fewer than 5,500 clones, with 80% to 95% appearing a single time and more than 1.5% taken by the ten largest. The CDR3 consists of 18 residues. The ends lost 1 base at V and 1 base at J; junction bases unmatched: 7. Germline-derived CDR1 and CDR2 are SGHRS and YFSETQ. Study-wide points: In Merkel cell carcinoma, repertoire and T-cell density reportedly predicted outcomes.

This receptor was identified in a human donor with Merkel cell carcinoma. The chain employs TRBV5-1 and TRBJ2-2; 10 nucleotides match TRBD1. Sequencing was carried out using tumor tissue from Merkel cell carcinoma. The CDR3: CASSLLGQGSLNTGELFF. The CDR3 DNA follows: TGCGCCAGCAGCTTGTTGGGACAGGGGTCTTTGAACACCGGGGAGCTGTTTTTT.